The sequence of this TCR beta chain was determined in a study of regulatory T cells in long-lasting Graves disease. Study conclusions and caveats: Investigators studied peripheral blood only, not thyroid tissue.

Time point defined: persistent/refractory GD, antithyroid drugs over 5 years with positive TRAb. PBMC-extracted RNA yielded the TCR library. iRepertoire HTBI primers and Arm-PCR of CDR3 regions built TCR beta libraries. TCRdb called the multiplex PCR reads again in MiXCR, with one record for every CDR3 protein. The sample includes around 400,000 distinct CDR3 sequences, around 20% of them seen just once. This clonotype was counted ten times or more. Its cognate antigen is unknown. This CDR3 spans 16 amino acids. Trimming took 7 bases from V and 4 from J, leaving 22 bases between them. CDR1 and CDR2 (germline): MDHEN, SYDVKM.

The clonotype comes from a female donor with Graves disease. V is TRBV28 and J is TRBJ1-1; weak D call: TRBD1 (5 bases). The sequencing used peripheral blood mononuclear cells (PBMCs), collected when the disease was refractory, from a patient treated with antithyroid drugs. The CDR3 loop is CASTPKVGAQGTEAFF. As DNA, the CDR3 is TGTGCCAGCACCCCCAAGGTAGGGGCGCAAGGCACTGAAGCTTTCTTT.